This entry describes one T cell receptor (beta chain). Its antigen remains unknown. The data derive from a study of cytomegalovirus exposure and HLA in healthy donors. PCR primers comprised 60 Vbeta and 13 Jbeta primers. Clones were read by immunoSEQ multiplex PCR, and TCRdb kept only the in-frame ones, dropping some. The sample lists over 110,000 clones, around 82% occurring once. CDR1 and CDR2 (germline): SEHNR, FQNEAQ (reference sequence). The CDR3 is 17 residues long. V dropped 3 bases and J dropped 3; count of bases not matched to a gene: 7. Despite likely unrecorded immune exposures, the donors were nominally healthy at the time of sampling. Notes on the study in general: An analysis was carried out later, and it reportedly showed fewer N-insertions in an Asian-associated ancestry cluster than the approximately 610-donor mean.

V is TRBV7-9 and J is TRBJ2-1; 11 bases match TRBD2. The TCR sequence derives from a woman in her 40s in good health and CMV-seropositive. The sequenced sample was PBMCs. The CDR3 coding sequence is TGTGCCAGCAGCTTCCCTTTAGCGGGAGGGATCTACAATGAGCAGTTCTTC. Amino acid sequence: CASSFPLAGGIYNEQFF. Looking up the rest from reference TRBV7-9 and TRBJ2-1 gives the full variable domain: DTGVSQNPRHKITKRGQNVTFRCDPISEHNRLYWYRQTLGQGPEFLTYFQNEAQLEKSRLLSDRFSAERPKGSFSTLEIQRTEQGDSAMYLCASSFPLAGGIYNEQFFGPGTRLTVL.